This TCR beta chain was recorded in a study of siplizumab effects on memory and regulatory T cells. Notes on the study in general: Roughly 75-95% of proliferating CD4+ or CD8+ clones lacked a naive or memory phenotype that could be assigned.

The CDR3 totals 15 residues. V shed 3 bases and J shed 3 bases, with 15 bases lying between them. The germline CDR1 and CDR2 sequences are SGHKS and YYEKEE (reference sequence). Assay: immunoSEQ multiplex PCR; the TCRdb copy retains only in-frame clones and omits some. Of about 50,000 clones detected, roughly 87% appear once; the ten largest clones hold 0.35%. Regarding this clone: No antigen is known for it.

The receptor's source is a human donor in good health. The chain uses TRBV5-5 and TRBJ1-2; the D is unclear. Input material: naive CD8+ T cells sorted from blood. The CDR3 region is CASSSTLSTHYGYTF. In DNA, the CDR3 is TGTGCCAGCAGCTCGACACTTTCGACCCACTATGGCTACACCTTC.